This TCR beta chain was obtained from a study of blood T cells in healthy people across ages. General study results and limits: While age rose, TCR beta diversity per million T cells dropped in a roughly linear way.

Together with a sample-barcoded 5' primer, a J-beta primer mix was included in a second PCR lasting roughly 7 to 11 cycles. TCRdb ran MiXCR on the 5' RACE reads and lists one entry per CDR3 protein. The table records fewer than 1.5 million distinct CDR3 sequences, approximately 42% of them present only once. Trimming stripped 1 base from V and 5 bases from J, with 7 bases between. The CDR3 has 12 amino acids. In germline, CDR1 is DFQATT, CDR2 SNEGSKA (reference sequence). The table lists this clonotype with a few counts. The target antigen is unknown. Researchers report isolating at least 6 million PBMCs per sample.

The TCR was taken from a young woman in good health. The material sequenced was blood. The V gene is TRBV20-1, the J gene TRBJ2-3; unclear D gene. CDR3: CSARVERDTQYF. CDR3 bases: TGCAGTGCTAGAGTTGAAAGAGATACGCAGTATTTT.